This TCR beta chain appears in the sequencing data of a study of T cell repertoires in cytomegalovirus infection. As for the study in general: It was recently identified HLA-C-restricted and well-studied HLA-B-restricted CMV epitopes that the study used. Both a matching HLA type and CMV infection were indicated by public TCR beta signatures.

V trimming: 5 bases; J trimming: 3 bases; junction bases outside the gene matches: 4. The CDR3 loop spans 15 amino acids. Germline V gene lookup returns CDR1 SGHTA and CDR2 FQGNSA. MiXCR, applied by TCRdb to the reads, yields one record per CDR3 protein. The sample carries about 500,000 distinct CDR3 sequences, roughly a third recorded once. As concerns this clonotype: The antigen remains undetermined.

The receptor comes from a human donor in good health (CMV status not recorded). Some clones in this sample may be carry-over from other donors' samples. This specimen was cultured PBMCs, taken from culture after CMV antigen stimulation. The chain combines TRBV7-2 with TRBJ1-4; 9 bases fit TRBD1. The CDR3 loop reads CASSLQGAANEKLFF. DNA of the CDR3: TGTGCCAGCAGCCTACAGGGGGCGGCTAATGAAAAACTGTTTTTT.